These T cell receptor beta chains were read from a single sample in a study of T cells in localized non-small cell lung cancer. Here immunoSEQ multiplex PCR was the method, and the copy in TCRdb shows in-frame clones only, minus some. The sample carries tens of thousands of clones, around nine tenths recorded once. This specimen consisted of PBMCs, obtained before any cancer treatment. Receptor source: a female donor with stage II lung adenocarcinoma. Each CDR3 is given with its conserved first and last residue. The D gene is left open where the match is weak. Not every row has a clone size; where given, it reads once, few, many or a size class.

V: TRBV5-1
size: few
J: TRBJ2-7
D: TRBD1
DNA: TGCGCCAGCAGCTGGGGACAGGGGGCGACCTACGAGCAGTACTTC
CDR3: CASSWGQGATYEQYF

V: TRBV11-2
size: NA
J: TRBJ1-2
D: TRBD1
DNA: TGTGCCAGCAGCTTAGCCAACGTTGGGACAGGGGCGCAGTATGGCTACACCTTC
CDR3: CASSLANVGTGAQYGYTF

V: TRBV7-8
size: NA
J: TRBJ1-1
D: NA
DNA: TGTGCCAGCAGCCCCCGCCCTATGAACACTGAAGCTTTCTTT
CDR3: CASSPRPMNTEAFF

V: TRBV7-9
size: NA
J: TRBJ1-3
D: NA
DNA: TGTGCCAGCAGCTTACAGGGAAACACCATATATTTT
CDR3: CASSLQGNTIYF

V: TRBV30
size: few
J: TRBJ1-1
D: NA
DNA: TGTGCCTGGAGTGTAGCAGGGTACGCTTTCTTT
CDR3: CAWSVAGYAFF

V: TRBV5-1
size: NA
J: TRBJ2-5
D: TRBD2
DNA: TGCGCCAGCAGCTTGGGGCTAGCGGAGTACCAAGAGACCCAGTACTTC
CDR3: CASSLGLAEYQETQYF

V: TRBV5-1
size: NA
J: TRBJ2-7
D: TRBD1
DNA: TGCGCCAGCAGCCCGGACCACCCCGGGACAGGATCCGAGCAGTACTTC
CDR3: CASSPDHPGTGSEQYF

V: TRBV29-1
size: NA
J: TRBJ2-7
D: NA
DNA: TGCAGCGTTGAAGCTTTGGGCTCCACTGGCGAGCAGTACTTC
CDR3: CSVEALGSTGEQYF

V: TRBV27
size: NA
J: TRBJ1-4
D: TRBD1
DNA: TGTGCCAGCAGTCCAGGGGGTCTGGGTCTTAATGAAAAACTGTTTTTT
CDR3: CASSPGGLGLNEKLFF

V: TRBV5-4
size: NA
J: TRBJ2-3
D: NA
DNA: TGTGCCAGCAGCGTCTCCGGGCCCATGCCTGGCACAGATACGCAGTATTTT
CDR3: CASSVSGPMPGTDTQYF

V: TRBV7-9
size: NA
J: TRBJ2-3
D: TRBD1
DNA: TGTGCCAGCAGCTTACTACAGGGGGCGGATACGCAGTATTTT
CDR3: CASSLLQGADTQYF

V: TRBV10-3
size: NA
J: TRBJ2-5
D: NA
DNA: TGTGCCATCAGTGAGTCTTGGACGTCCCAAGAGACCCAGTACTTC
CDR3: CAISESWTSQETQYF

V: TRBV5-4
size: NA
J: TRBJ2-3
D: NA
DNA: TGTGCCAGCAGCTTGGGACTGGAACAGGGTACGCAGTATTTT
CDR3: CASSLGLEQGTQYF

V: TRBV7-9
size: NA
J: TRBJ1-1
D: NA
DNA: TGTGCCAGCAGCCCAAGACGGGGCACTGAAGCTTTCTTT
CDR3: CASSPRRGTEAFF

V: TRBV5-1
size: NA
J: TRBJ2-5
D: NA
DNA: TGCGCCAGCAGCTTCGGATTCGGCGGGGCAGAGACCCAGTACTTC
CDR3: CASSFGFGGAETQYF

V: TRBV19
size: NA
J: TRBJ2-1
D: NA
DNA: TGTGCCACCACCGGGGATGAGCAGTTCTTC
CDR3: CATTGDEQFF

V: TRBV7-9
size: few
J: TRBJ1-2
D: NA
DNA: TGTGCCAGCAGCTTAGATGCAGGGAGCAACTATGGCTACACCTTC
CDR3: CASSLDAGSNYGYTF

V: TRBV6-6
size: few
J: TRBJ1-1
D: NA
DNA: TGTGCCAGCAGCTGGAGTGACAGGCATAACACTGAAGCTTTCTTT
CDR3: CASSWSDRHNTEAFF

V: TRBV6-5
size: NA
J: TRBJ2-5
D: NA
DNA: TGTGCCAGCAGCGGGGAAGAGACCCAGTACTTC
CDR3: CASSGEETQYF

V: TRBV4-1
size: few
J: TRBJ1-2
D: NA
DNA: TGCGCCAGCAGCCAGCCGGGACAAGACTATGGCTACACCTTC
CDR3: CASSQPGQDYGYTF

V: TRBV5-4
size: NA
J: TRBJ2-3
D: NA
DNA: TGTGCCAGCAGCCCCTCCCGGGACTTACTCACAGATACGCAGTATTTT
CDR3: CASSPSRDLLTDTQYF

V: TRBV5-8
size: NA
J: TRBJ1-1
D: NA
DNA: TGTGCCAGCAGCTTGCCCAGTTGGAACACTGAAGCTTTCTTT
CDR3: CASSLPSWNTEAFF

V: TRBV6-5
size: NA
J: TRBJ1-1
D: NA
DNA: TGTGCCAGCAGGATCCCACGCCCGGGGAACACTGAAGCTTTCTTT
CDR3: CASRIPRPGNTEAFF

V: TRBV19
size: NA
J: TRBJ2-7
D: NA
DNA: TGTGCCAGTAGTCTTCTCGGGGCGTACGAGCAGTACTTC
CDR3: CASSLLGAYEQYF

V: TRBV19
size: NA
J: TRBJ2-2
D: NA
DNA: TGTGCCAGTAGTCCTTCAATGAACACCGGGGAGCTGTTTTTT
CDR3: CASSPSMNTGELFF

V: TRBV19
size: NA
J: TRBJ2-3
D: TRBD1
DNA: TGTGCCAGTAGTATCGGGCGGCGGGACAGGGGATACACAGATACGCAGTATTTT
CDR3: CASSIGRRDRGYTDTQYF

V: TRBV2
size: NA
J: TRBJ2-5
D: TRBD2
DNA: TGTGCCAGTCGCGGGGGGGCGGGAGAGACCCAGTACTTC
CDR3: CASRGGAGETQYF

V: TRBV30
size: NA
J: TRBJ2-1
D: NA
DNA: TGTGCCTGCCCTGGGACGGGTGAGCAGTTCTTC
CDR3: CACPGTGEQFF

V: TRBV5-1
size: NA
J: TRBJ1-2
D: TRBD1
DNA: TGCGCCAGCAGCGGCGGGACAGGGGGAAACTATGGCTACACCTTC
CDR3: CASSGGTGGNYGYTF

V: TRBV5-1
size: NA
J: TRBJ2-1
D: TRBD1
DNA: TGCGCCAGCAGCTCCGGGACAGGGTCCTACAATGAGCAGTTCTTC
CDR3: CASSSGTGSYNEQFF

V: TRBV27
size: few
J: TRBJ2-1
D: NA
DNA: TGTGCCAGCAGCCCTACCAGAGGACTCCCCTTGGTTGAGCAGTTCTTC
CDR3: CASSPTRGLPLVEQFF

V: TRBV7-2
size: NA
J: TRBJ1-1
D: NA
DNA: TGTGCCAGCAGCTTAGCGGCAGGGGCCCGTGCTGAAGCTTTCTTT
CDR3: CASSLAAGARAEAFF

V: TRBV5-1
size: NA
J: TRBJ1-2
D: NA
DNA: TGCGCCAGCGGCTTGGACGGCACTGGAGGTGGCTACACCTTC
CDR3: CASGLDGTGGGYTF

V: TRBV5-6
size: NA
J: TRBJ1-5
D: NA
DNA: TGTGCCAGCAGCTTCAGGGGAGGGGGAAATCAGCCCCAGCATTTT
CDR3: CASSFRGGGNQPQHF

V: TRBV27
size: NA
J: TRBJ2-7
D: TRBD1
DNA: TGTGCCAGCAGTTTATCTGGGACAGGGGCGGTCGAGCAGTACTTC
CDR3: CASSLSGTGAVEQYF

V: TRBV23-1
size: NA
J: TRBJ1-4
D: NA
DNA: TGCGCCAGCAGTCAATCGCTTGGAGGACTGTTTTTT
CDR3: CASSQSLGGLFF

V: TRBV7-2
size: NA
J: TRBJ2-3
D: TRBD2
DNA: TGTGCCAGCAGCCCAAGAGGGGACTACACAGATACGCAGTATTTT
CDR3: CASSPRGDYTDTQYF

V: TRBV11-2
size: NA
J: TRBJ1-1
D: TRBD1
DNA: TGTGCCAGCAGCTCACGGACAGGGTGGGGCACTGAAGCTTTCTTT
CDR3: CASSSRTGWGTEAFF

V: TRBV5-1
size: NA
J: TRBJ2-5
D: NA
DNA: TGCGCCAGCAGCTTGGATTCAGGACGCCAAGAGACCCAGTACTTC
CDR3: CASSLDSGRQETQYF

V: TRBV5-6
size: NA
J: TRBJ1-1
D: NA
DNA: TGTGCCAGCAGCCTCGCGAAGCCCGGAACGGCTTTCTTT
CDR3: CASSLAKPGTAFF